This T cell receptor (beta chain) stems from a study of CD4 T cells in relation to SARS-CoV-2 and coronaviruses. Looking at the study overall: Convalescent patients had median age 38.5 years, range roughly 21 to 75. A couple of subjects were Hispanic; patients were roughly 8 males and a few females. Shared crossreactive spike epitopes were mapped to their HLA restriction.

CDR3 length: 17 amino acids. Trimming removed 4 bases at V and 5 bases at J, with 20 bases between. CDR1 and CDR2 from the germline V gene are MDHEN and SYDVKM. Using immunoSEQ multiplex PCR, the repertoire was profiled, and TCRdb retains in-frame clones only, with some absent. The table shows 30,000 to 45,000 clones, with just over 75% occurring only once. With regard to this clone: Its antigen is still unknown.

The gene calls are TRBV28 and TRBJ1-4; D unresolved. This sequence originates from an adult with COVID-19. The specimen sequenced was memory CD4+ T cells from PBMCs, cultured in vitro. The CDR3 nucleotides read TGTGCCAGCAGTTCACCCCGCGGGCCAGAAAACAATGAAAAACTGTTTTTT. Amino acid sequence: CASSSPRGPENNEKLFF.